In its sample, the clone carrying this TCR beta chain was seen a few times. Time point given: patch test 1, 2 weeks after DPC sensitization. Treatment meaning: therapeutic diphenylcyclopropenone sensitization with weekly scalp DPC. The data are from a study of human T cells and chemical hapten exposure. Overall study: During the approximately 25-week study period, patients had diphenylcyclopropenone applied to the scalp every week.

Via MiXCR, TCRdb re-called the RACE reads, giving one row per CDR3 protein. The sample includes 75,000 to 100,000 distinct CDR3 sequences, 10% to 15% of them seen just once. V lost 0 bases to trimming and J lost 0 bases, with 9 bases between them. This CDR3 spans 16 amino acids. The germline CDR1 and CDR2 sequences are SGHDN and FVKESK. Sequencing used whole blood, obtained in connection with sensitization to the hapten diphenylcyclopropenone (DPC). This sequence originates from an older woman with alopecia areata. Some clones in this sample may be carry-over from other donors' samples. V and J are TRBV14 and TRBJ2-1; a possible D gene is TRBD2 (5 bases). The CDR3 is CASSQERASSYNEQFF. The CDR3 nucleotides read TGTGCCAGCAGCCAAGAGAGGGCTAGCTCCTACAATGAGCAGTTCTTC.